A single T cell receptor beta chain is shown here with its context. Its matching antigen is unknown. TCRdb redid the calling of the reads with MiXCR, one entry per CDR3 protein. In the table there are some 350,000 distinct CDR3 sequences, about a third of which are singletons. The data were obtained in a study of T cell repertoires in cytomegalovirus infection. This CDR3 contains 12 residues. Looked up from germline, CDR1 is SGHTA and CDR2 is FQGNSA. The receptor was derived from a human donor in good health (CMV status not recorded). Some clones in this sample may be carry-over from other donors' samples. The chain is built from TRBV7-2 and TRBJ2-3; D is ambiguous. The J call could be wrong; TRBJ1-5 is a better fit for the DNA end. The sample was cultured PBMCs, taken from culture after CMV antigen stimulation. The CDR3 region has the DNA TGTGCCAGCAGCTCCCCGGCAGATACGCAGCATTTT. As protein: CASSSPADTQHF.